The sample holds one count of the clone carrying this TCR beta chain. What it binds is not known. The sample originates from a study of T cell responses to AZD1222 COVID-19 vaccine. Some clones are missing from TCRdb's copy, which holds only in-frame ones; the method was immunoSEQ multiplex PCR. The data show some 96,000 clones, with more than 75% seen just once and just over 4% held by the top ten. Study-wide findings and caveats: No repertoire was sampled before or during the peak T cell response, only after it. Clonal diversity was possibly underestimated; the donors were predominantly white British and more often female. At study baseline, merely over 5 AZD1222 recipients were seropositive.

Germline CDR1 reads SGHVS; CDR2 reads FQNEAQ. Deletions cut 2 bases from V and 4 bases from J, with 17 bases between. The CDR3 is made up of 16 amino acids. This chain joins TRBV7-8 and TRBJ1-2; D is unclear. The sample was peripheral blood, taken on day 0 of MenACWY control vaccination. The clonotype was recovered from an adult in good health. The CDR3 region has the DNA TGTGCCAGCAGCTTAAATCGGGCTTGGCAGCTCTATGGCTACACCTTC. It yields the protein CASSLNRAWQLYGYTF.